This TCR beta chain is drawn from a study of T cells in Graves' hyperthyroidism and ophthalmopathy. Germline V CDR1 and CDR2: WSHSY, SAAADI. This CDR3 has 13 amino acids. Trimming removed 2 bases from V and 2 bases from J, with 7 bases in between. Researchers amplified the TCR beta CDR3 regions from RNA transcripts. RT-PCR in the first round (using the HTBI primer set) targeted the TCR CDR3. TCRdb itself ran the multiplex PCR reads through MiXCR, one entry per CDR3 protein. Of about 400,000 distinct CDR3 sequences listed, roughly 15% are singletons. The receptor's source is a man aged 18 to 30 with Graves' ophthalmopathy. The sequencing input was blood. V and J are TRBV10-2 and TRBJ2-7, with D possibly being TRBD1 or TRBD2 (5 bases each). CDR3 DNA sequence: TGCGCCAGCAGTGAGCAGGGACCCTACGAGCAGTACTTC. It encodes CASSEQGPYEQYF.